The sequence of this T cell receptor beta chain was determined in a study of monozygotic twins with inflammatory bowel disease. Eight separate reactions for every sample produced the cDNA. Template-switch reactions added UMIs with a 6-nucleotide sample barcode. No DNA is given; TCRdb re-called the 5' RACE reads and lists each CDR3 protein once. The sample holds some 450,000 distinct CDR3 sequences. Per germline, CDR1 SGHTA and CDR2 FQGNSA. The CDR3 runs to 12 residues. Sequencing used blood. The TCR was taken from a human donor with ulcerative colitis or Crohn's disease, or a healthy co-twin of an affected twin (not recorded which). The rearrangement joins TRBV7-2 to TRBJ2-7. This CDR3 reads CASSSQRNEQYF.